The 6 T cell receptor beta chains listed next were all sequenced from one sample in a study of shared clonotypes between healthy human individuals. The protocol was immunoSEQ multiplex PCR, while the TCRdb copy is restricted to in-frame clones and leaves out a portion. This table has roughly 2,000,000 clones, approximately 92% appearing once. The naive CD8 population came from CD45RO-negative cells selected for CCR7, without terminally differentiated effector memory CD45RA+ cells. Material for sequencing was naive CD8+ T cells from PBMCs. These receptors were obtained from a young man in good health. Some clones in this sample may be carry-over from other donors' samples.

This chain joins TRBV28 and TRBJ2-7; D not resolved. V was shortened by 6 bases and J by 0 bases, with 9 bases between the two germline ends. CDR1 and CDR2 from the germline V gene are MDHEN and SYDVKM. The CDR3 extends over 13 amino acids. CDR3 residues: CASRAISSYEQYF. CDR3 DNA sequence: TGTGCCAGCAGGGCCATTTCCTCCTACGAGCAGTACTTC.

J is TRBJ2-5 and V is TRBV28, with 8 bases matching TRBD1. The CDR3 has 13 residues. Losses at the gene ends were 10 bases for V and 0 bases for J; bases not matched to a gene: 4. Germline V gene data show CDR1 as MDHEN and CDR2 as SYDVKM. In nucleotides, the CDR3 is TGTGCCATCCTGGACAGGGACCAAGAGACCCAGTACTTC. Its translation: CAILDRDQETQYF.

As concerns this clone: Distinct nucleotide sequences in the sample also encode this CDR3. The rearrangement links TRBV5-4 to TRBJ2-1; D is possibly TRBD1 or TRBD2 (5 bases each). V was pared by 4 bases and J by 10 bases, with 9 bases between. The CDR3 covers 11 residues. The germline V gene encodes CDR1 SGHNT and CDR2 YYREEE (reference sequence). The CDR3: CASSLGTEQFF. DNA for the CDR3: TGTGCCAGCAGCCTCGGGACCGAGCAGTTCTTC.

J is TRBJ2-7 and V is TRBV19; D may match TRBD1 or TRBD2 (6 bases each). Germline CDR1 reads LNHDA; CDR2 reads SQIVND (reference sequence). The CDR3 has 13 residues. V dropped 6 bases and J dropped 2 bases, with 11 bases sitting between them. CDR3 sequence reads: CASSPRGPYEQYF. For the CDR3, the DNA is TGTGCCAGTAGCCCACGGGGGCCCTACGAGCAGTACTTC.

V is TRBV7-6 and J is TRBJ1-5; D remains ambiguous. V was clipped by 6 bases and J by 2 bases, with 8 bases between them. CDR1 is SGHVS, CDR2 FNYEAQ, per germline. The CDR3 has 13 amino acids. The CDR3: CASSFWGNQPQHF. The DNA for the CDR3 is TGTGCCAGCAGTTTCTGGGGCAATCAGCCCCAGCATTTT.

This chain connects TRBV7-8 to TRBJ1-4; D gene uncertain. V lost 0 bases, J lost 3 bases, and 20 bases lay in between. Germline V gives CDR1 SGHVS, CDR2 FQNEAQ. CDR3 length: 19 residues. CDR3 bases: TGTGCCAGCAGCTTAGCGCGGGGAACAATAATTGCGGCTAATGAAAAACTGTTTTTT. Translating it yields CASSLARGTIIAANEKLFF.